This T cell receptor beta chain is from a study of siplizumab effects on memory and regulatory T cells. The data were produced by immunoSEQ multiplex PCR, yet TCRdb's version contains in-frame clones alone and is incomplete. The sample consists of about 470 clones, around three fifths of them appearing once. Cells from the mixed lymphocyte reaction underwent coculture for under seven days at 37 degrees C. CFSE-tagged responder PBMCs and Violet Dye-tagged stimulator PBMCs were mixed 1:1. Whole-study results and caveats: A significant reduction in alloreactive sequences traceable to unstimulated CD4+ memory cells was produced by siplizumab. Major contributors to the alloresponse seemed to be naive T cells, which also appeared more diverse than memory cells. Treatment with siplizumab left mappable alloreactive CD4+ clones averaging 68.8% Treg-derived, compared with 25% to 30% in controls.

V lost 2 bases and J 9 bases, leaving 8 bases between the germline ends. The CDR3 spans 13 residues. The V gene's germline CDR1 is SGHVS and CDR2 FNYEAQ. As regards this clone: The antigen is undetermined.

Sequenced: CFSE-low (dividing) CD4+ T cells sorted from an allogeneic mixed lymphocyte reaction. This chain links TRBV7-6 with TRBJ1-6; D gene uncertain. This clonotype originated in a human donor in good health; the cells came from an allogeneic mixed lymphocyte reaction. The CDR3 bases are TGTGCCAGCAGCTTACAGCTATCTTCACCCCTCCACTTT. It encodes CASSLQLSSPLHF.